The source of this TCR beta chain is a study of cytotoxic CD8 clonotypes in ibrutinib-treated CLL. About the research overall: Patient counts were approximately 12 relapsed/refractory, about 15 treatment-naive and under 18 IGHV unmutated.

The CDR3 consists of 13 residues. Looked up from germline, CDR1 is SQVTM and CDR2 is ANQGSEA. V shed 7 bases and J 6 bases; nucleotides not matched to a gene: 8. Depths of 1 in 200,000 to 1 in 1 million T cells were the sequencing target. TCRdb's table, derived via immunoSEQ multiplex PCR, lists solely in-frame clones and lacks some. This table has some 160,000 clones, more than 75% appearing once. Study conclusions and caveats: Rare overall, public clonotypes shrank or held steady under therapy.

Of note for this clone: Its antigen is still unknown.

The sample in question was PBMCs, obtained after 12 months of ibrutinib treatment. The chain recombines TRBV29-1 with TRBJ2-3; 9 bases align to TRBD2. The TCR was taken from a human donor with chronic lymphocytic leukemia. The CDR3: CSATSGKTDTQYF. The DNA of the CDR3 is TGCAGCGCGACTAGCGGAAAAACCGATACGCAGTATTTT.